The 6 T cell receptor beta chains below all came from one sample that was sequenced in a study of CD8+CD57+ T cells in acquired aplastic anemia. For CDR3 and TCR beta VDJ profiling, genomic DNA was the template used. TCRdb reanalysed the reads using MiXCR and keeps one entry per CDR3 protein. The data contain around 160,000 distinct CDR3 sequences, 47% of them seen just once; the ten biggest clones take up approximately 3%. Selection for sequencing was limited to patients who had shown CD8+CD57+ cell expansion by flow cytometry. The sample comprised sorted CD4+, CD8+, or CD8+CD57+ T cells (not recorded which) from PBMCs. Receptor source: a human donor with aplastic anemia.

The sample holds many counts of this clonotype. Germline and junction disagree at one end, which may indicate a read error. The V call is TRBV7-2, the J call TRBJ2-7; D unresolved. This CDR3 is built from 13 residues. Germline-derived CDR1 and CDR2 are SGHTA and FQGNSA. CDR3 in amino acids: CASSLGRSYEQYF. As DNA, the CDR3 is TGTGCCAGCAGTTTAGGCCGATCCTACGAGCAGTACTTC.

This clonotype came up once. This sequence joins TRBV20-1 and TRBJ2-7; possibly TRBD1 for D (6 bases). This CDR3 is built from 14 residues. CDR1 and CDR2 (germline): DFQATT, SNEGSKA (reference sequence). V was trimmed by 6 bases and J by 0 bases, leaving 15 bases between them. As DNA, the CDR3 is TGCAGTGCGAAGACAGGCCCGAGCTCCTACGAGCAGTACTTC. Translation gives CSAKTGPSSYEQYF.

The V and J genes are TRBV6-5 and TRBJ1-5; TRBD1 matches 9 bases. The CDR3 consists of 16 residues. Per the germline V gene, CDR1 is MNHEY and CDR2 is SVGAGI. The J segment lost 4 bases and the V segment lost 4 bases, leaving 8 bases of the junction unmatched. In nucleotides, the CDR3 is TGTGCCAGCAGTTTAAACTCCGGGACAGGGAATCAGCCCCAGCATTTT. Translation gives CASSLNSGTGNQPQHF.

About this clonotype: A single base separates this from a much larger clone, so it may be a read error. The final CDR3 position lacks the conserved phenylalanine or tryptophan, pointing to a likely read error. The genes are TRBV11-1 and TRBJ1-1, with 7 bases aligning to TRBD1. Germline lookup yields CDR1 SGHAT and CDR2 FQDESV (reference sequence). With V trimmed by 1 base and J by 1 base, 9 bases remained unmatched. The CDR3 covers 17 residues. DNA of the CDR3: TGTGCCAGCAGCTTAGGTCATCCAGGGGGGGGGAACACTGAAGCTTTCTCT. Its protein is CASSLGHPGGGNTEAFS.

This clonotype was recorded many times. The chain links TRBV7-6 to TRBJ2-7, with TRBD2 identical over 14 bases. The J segment lost 5 bases and the V segment lost 1 base, leaving 10 bases of the junction unmatched. From germline, CDR1 is SGHVS and CDR2 FNYEAQ. This CDR3 is 18 amino acids long. The CDR3 is CASSLGGLAGARTHEQYF. In DNA form, the CDR3 reads TGTGCCAGCAGCTTAGGGGGACTAGCGGGAGCGAGAACCCACGAGCAGTACTTC.

A remark on this clonotype: This may arise from a read error, as a much more abundant clone is one base away. J is TRBJ2-3 and V is TRBV12-3 or TRBV12-4; D ambiguous. The CDR3 sequence is 15 residues long. Between the trimmed V and J ends, which lost 3 bases and 1 base, there was a span of 11 bases. The CDR3 DNA follows: TGTGCCAGCAGTTTGGTCAACCGAGGCACAGATACGCAGTATTTT. It yields the protein CASSLVNRGTDTQYF.